The rows below give T cell receptor beta chains drawn from one sample of a study of identical twins. TCRdb itself ran the 5' RACE reads through MiXCR, one entry per CDR3 protein. Of approximately 680,000 distinct CDR3 sequences in the sample, 7% to 7.5% were seen once. These data were also reused for a study on yellow fever vaccine responses in identical twins.

What was sequenced was PBMCs. These receptors originate from a woman younger than 30 in good health. Both conserved end residues are part of each CDR3. D genes are given only for firm matches. A clone size is listed for some rows: how often the clone was seen (once, few, many), or a class if it is expanded.

clone_size j_call d_call v_call cdr3_aa cdr3_nt
few TRBJ2-3 NA TRBV29-1 CSVEASAETDTQYF TGCAGCGTTGAGGCTAGCGCAGAAACAGATACGCAGTATTTT
many TRBJ2-1 TRBD2 TRBV14 CASSPLAGAGSYNEQFF TGTGCCAGCAGCCCACTAGCGGGAGCGGGTTCCTACAATGAGCAGTTCTTC
many TRBJ2-7 TRBD1 TRBV25-1 CASSESGTVAYEQYF TGTGCCAGCAGTGAATCCGGGACAGTAGCCTACGAGCAGTACTTC
few TRBJ2-6 NA TRBV5-5 CASSPISSGANVLTF TGTGCCAGCAGCCCCATCAGCTCTGGGGCCAACGTCCTGACTTTC
many TRBJ2-4 NA TRBV29-1 CTPPTGRGEAKNIQYF TGCACCCCGCCCACGGGCAGGGGGGAGGCCAAAAACATTCAGTACTTC
many TRBJ2-3 TRBD2 TRBV3-1 CASNRASGGPNTDTQYF TGTGCCAGCAACCGTGCTAGCGGGGGACCTAACACAGATACGCAGTATTTT
NA TRBJ2-2 TRBD2 TRBV28 CAISKSELAGVTPNTGELFF TGTGCCATCTCGAAATCGGAATTGGCGGGAGTGACCCCGAACACCGGGGAGCTGTTTTTT
few TRBJ2-3 NA TRBV11-2 CASSLRFSGSTDTQYF TGTGCCAGCAGCTTAAGGTTTAGCGGCAGCACAGATACGCAGTATTTT
few TRBJ2-1 NA TRBV5-1 CASSLVASRYNEQFF TGCGCCAGCAGCTTGGTTGCTAGCAGATACAATGAGCAGTTCTTC
many TRBJ2-1 TRBD2 TRBV5-1 CASSPSGGRYNEQFF TGCGCCAGCAGCCCCAGCGGGGGACGTTACAATGAGCAGTTCTTC
few TRBJ2-2 NA TRBV6-5 CASSNRGGNTGELFF TGTGCCAGCAGTAACCGTGGGGGGAACACCGGGGAGCTGTTTTTT
few TRBJ1-5 NA TRBV28 CASSSLLSQHF TGTGCCAGCAGTTCTCTCCTGTCCCAGCATTTT
NA TRBJ2-1 TRBD2 TRBV19 CASSFLSGGAHEQFF TGTGCCAGTAGTTTCCTTAGCGGGGGGGCGCATGAGCAGTTCTTC
few TRBJ1-1 NA TRBV6-1 CASSRNQQKNTEAFF TGTGCCAGCAGTCGTAATCAACAGAAGAACACTGAAGCTTTCTTT
once TRBJ2-1 NA TRBV5-8 CASSSYPRGSGDEQFF TGTGCCAGCAGCTCCTACCCTCGAGGGAGTGGGGATGAGCAGTTCTTC
NA TRBJ1-4 NA TRBV7-6 CASSSRQAGGEKLFF TGTGCCAGCAGCTCCCGACAGGCTGGAGGTGAAAAACTGTTTTTT
few TRBJ1-2 NA TRBV24-1 CATRGLGTNGYTF TGTGCCACCAGGGGACTGGGGACTAATGGCTACACCTTC